Described below is a single T cell receptor (beta chain) sequence and its context. Antigen specificity is unknown. This sample was included in a study of siplizumab effects on memory and regulatory T cells. Study-wide findings and caveats: The authors did not confirm suppressive function in proliferating Tregs from siplizumab cultures.

The CDR3 covers 16 residues. J lost 4 bases, V lost 2 bases, and 9 bases had no gene match. Germline V gene data show CDR1 as MNHEY and CDR2 as SVGAGI. The protocol was immunoSEQ multiplex PCR, while the TCRdb copy is restricted to in-frame clones and leaves out a portion. The table includes about 55,000 clones, about 97% detected once. The V and J genes are TRBV6-5 and TRBJ2-3; TRBD2 matches 7 bases. The sequence came from a human donor in good health. Material: naive CD4+ T cells sorted from blood. DNA of the CDR3: TGTGCCAGCAGTTACAATGGCGGGAGTCGCGCAGATACGCAGTATTTT. Protein product: CASSYNGGSRADTQYF.